The following is a TCR beta chain sequence with its context. The sample belongs to a study of cytomegalovirus exposure and HLA in healthy donors. The PCR was carried out with 60 Vbeta primers and 13 Jbeta primers. Measured with immunoSEQ multiplex PCR; TCRdb has only the in-frame clones, and not every one. The table records approximately 180,000 clones, 75% to 85% of them present only once. Germline values: CDR1 MNHEY, CDR2 SMNVEV (reference sequence). The CDR3 has 18 amino acids. Trimming cost V 0 bases and J 3 bases; bases outside gene matches: 11. The clonotype was recovered from a woman in her fifties or sixties in good health and CMV-seropositive. The sequenced sample was PBMCs. This rearrangement joins TRBV27 to TRBJ2-3, with TRBD1 matching 8 bases. The CDR3 protein is CASSLSPPGQGATDTQYF. CDR3 DNA sequence: TGTGCCAGCAGTTTATCCCCCCCCGGGCAGGGGGCAACAGATACGCAGTATTTT.